One and the same sample provided the 28 T cell receptor beta chains below, sequenced in a study of T cell repertoires in enteric fever. MiXCR, run by TCRdb on the reads, gives a single entry per CDR3 protein. The top ten hold approximately 50% of the sample, which has over 150 distinct CDR3 sequences, around a third seen once. Material for sequencing was CCR7- CD38+ CD4+ T cells from blood. Subset: effector CD4+ T cells responding to Salmonella infection (IFNgamma/MIP-1beta producing). These receptors were collected from a human donor with Salmonella enteric fever, either typhoid or paratyphoid (not recorded which).

This clonotype is large in the sample. The chain joins TRBV5-1 to TRBJ2-1; D unresolved. There are 14 residues in the CDR3. Germline loops: CDR1 SGHRS, CDR2 YFSETQ. The germline V and J ends were trimmed by 1 base and 3 bases, with 8 bases remaining between them. The DNA of the CDR3 is TGCGCCAGCAGCTTGTATTCCAGCTACAATGAGCAGTTCTTC. This sequence encodes CASSLYSSYNEQFF.

Judged by abundance, this clonotype is large. The CDR3 loop reads CASSDQGAQPQHF. DNA for the CDR3: TGTGCCAGCAGCGACCAGGGGGCTCAGCCCCAGCATTTT. The chain employs TRBV7-9 and TRBJ1-5; TRBD1 agrees at 8 bases. Per the germline V gene, CDR1 is SEHNR and CDR2 is FQNEAQ (reference sequence). The CDR3 has 13 residues. Trimming at V came to 5 bases and at J to 6 bases, leaving 3 bases not matched to a gene.

This clonotype is deemed hyperexpanded. V gene TRBV21-1 combines with J gene TRBJ2-1; the table's D call TRBD1 went unverified against the DNA. TRBV21-1 is recorded as a pseudogene. The CDR3 totals 16 residues. The CDR3 is CASSRGQGLFYNEQFF. The CDR3 DNA sequence: TGTGCCAGCAGCAGGGGACAGGGCTTATTCTACAATGAGCAGTTCTTC.

By its share, this clonotype is large (0.1 to 1%). This chain links TRBV5-6 with TRBJ2-7; 12 bases agree with TRBD1. Trimming at V came to 3 bases and at J to 7 bases, leaving 11 bases not matched to a gene. Germline V CDR1 and CDR2: SGHDT, YYEEEE. The CDR3 runs to 16 residues. This CDR3 reads CASSYESGQGAREQYF. CDR3 coding DNA: TGTGCCAGCAGCTACGAATCGGGACAGGGGGCGAGAGAGCAGTACTTC. Looking up the rest from reference TRBV5-6 and TRBJ2-7 gives the full variable domain: DAGVTQSPTHLIKTRGQQVTLRCSPKSGHDTVSWYQQALGQGPQFIFQYYEEEERQRGNFPDRFSGHQFPNYSSELNVNALLLGDSALYLCASSYESGQGAREQYFGPGTRLTVT.

Within the sample, this clonotype is large (0.1 to 1%). This chain uses TRBV5-1 with TRBJ1-1; D uncertain. This CDR3 region has 14 residues. The germline V and J ends were trimmed by 0 bases and 5 bases, with 11 bases remaining between them. Germline loops: CDR1 SGHRS, CDR2 YFSETQ. This CDR3 is CASSLGSLQTEAFF. The CDR3 DNA reads as TGCGCCAGCAGCTTGGGCAGCCTCCAAACTGAAGCTTTCTTT. Together with reference TRBV5-1 and TRBJ1-1, the CDR3 gives the full variable domain: KAGVTQTPRYLIKTRGQQVTLSCSPISGHRSVSWYQQTPGQGLQFLFEYFSETQRNKGNFPGRFSGRQFSNSRSEMNVSTLELGDSALYLCASSLGSLQTEAFFGQGTRLTVV.

The CDR3 coding sequence is TGCGCCAGCAGCTTGGCCGCGACTAAAAACGAGCAGTACTTC. This codes for CASSLAATKNEQYF. This sequence joins TRBV5-1 and TRBJ2-7; a possible D gene is TRBD2 (5 bases). CDR1 and CDR2 (germline): SGHRS, YFSETQ. Trimming stripped 0 bases from V and 5 bases from J, with 12 bases between. This CDR3 contains 14 residues.

The genes are TRBV20-1 and TRBJ2-7, with D tentatively TRBD2 (5 bases). The CDR3 is 14 residues long. The V gene lost 6 bases and the J gene lost 5 bases, with 20 bases spanning the gap. Germline V gene sequence: CDR1 DFQATT, CDR2 SNEGSKA (reference sequence). The CDR3 region is CSAHTGIRYHEQYF. The CDR3 bases are TGCAGTGCGCACACCGGGATAAGGTACCACGAGCAGTACTTC.

In this sample, this clonotype is large. The rearrangement links TRBV12-3 or TRBV12-4 to TRBJ2-2, with a weak D call TRBD1 (5 bases). There are 14 residues in the CDR3. The germline V and J ends were trimmed by 3 bases and 5 bases, with 10 bases remaining between them. The CDR3 loop reads CASSFTGRTGELFF. The CDR3 nucleotides read TGTGCCAGCAGTTTTACAGGCCGGACCGGGGAGCTGTTTTTT.

In its sample, this clonotype ranks as hyperexpanded. The chain uses TRBV7-9 and TRBJ2-2; perhaps TRBD1 as D (6 bases). Between the trimmed V and J ends, which lost 5 bases and 5 bases, there was a span of 15 bases. Germline values: CDR1 SEHNR, CDR2 FQNEAQ (reference sequence). The CDR3 sequence is 15 residues long. The CDR3 is CASSPRDMLTGELFF. In DNA form, the CDR3 reads TGTGCCAGCAGCCCTCGGGACATGTTGACCGGGGAGCTGTTTTTT.

In this sample, this clonotype is large. This CDR3 is CASSLEPGLDRYEQYF. In nucleotides, the CDR3 is TGCGCCAGCAGCTTGGAGCCGGGACTGGACAGGTACGAGCAGTACTTC. The chain links TRBV5-1 to TRBJ2-7; maybe TRBD1 (7 bases). CDR1 SGHRS and CDR2 YFSETQ come from the germline V gene. This CDR3 is built from 16 residues. Trimming left V 0 bases short and J 4 bases short, with 17 bases between.

By sample fraction, this clonotype is large. The CDR3 reads CASSSGLAFTSKYNEQFF. Written as DNA, the CDR3 is TGTGCCAGCAGCTCGGGACTAGCGTTTACATCTAAATACAATGAGCAGTTCTTC. The chain recombines TRBV7-6 with TRBJ2-1, with 10 bases lining up with TRBD2. The CDR3 sequence is 18 residues long. The J segment lost 4 bases and the V segment lost 4 bases, leaving 13 bases of the junction unmatched. CDR1 is SGHVS and CDR2 is FNYEAQ in the germline V gene.

This clonotype is hyperexpanded (1% or more) in the sample. The rearrangement links TRBV21-1 to TRBJ2-1; no check of the table's D call, TRBD1, against the DNA was made. TRBV21-1 is marked as a pseudogene. The CDR3 sequence is 16 residues long. The CDR3 region is CASSRGQVLFYNEQFF. For the CDR3, the DNA is TGTGCCAGCAGCAGGGGACAGGTCTTATTCTACAATGAGCAGTTCTTC.

This clonotype is judged large. V and J are TRBV19 and TRBJ2-2; 7 positions agree with TRBD1. The trim removed 7 bases at V and 2 bases at J, leaving 7 bases unmatched. This CDR3 is built from 15 residues. The V gene's germline CDR1 is LNHDA and CDR2 SQIVND (reference sequence). CDR3 residues: CASTTGTANTGELFF. The CDR3 DNA reads as TGTGCCAGTACCACCGGGACAGCCAACACCGGGGAGCTGTTTTTT.

This clonotype turned up a few times. The rearrangement links TRBV7-8 to TRBJ2-7, with D possibly TRBD1 on 6 matching bases. The CDR3 extends over 16 amino acids. Germline V gene sequence: CDR1 SGHVS, CDR2 FQNEAQ. V was trimmed by 1 base and J by 1 base, leaving 14 bases between them. The CDR3 is CASSLDRVEESYEQYF. DNA for the CDR3: TGTGCCAGCAGCTTAGACAGGGTCGAGGAGTCCTACGAGCAGTACTTC.

This chain connects TRBV30 to TRBJ2-1; a possible D gene is TRBD2 (6 bases). The CDR3 runs 13 residues. The V end lost 5 bases, the J end lost 3 bases, and 11 bases lay between the germline ends. Germline CDR1 and CDR2: GTSNPN and SVGIG (reference sequence). Written as DNA, the CDR3 is TGTGCCTGGTCTAGCGCAGGCTACAATGAGCAGTTCTTC. The encoded protein is CAWSSAGYNEQFF.

Only one count was recorded for this clonotype. This may arise from a read error, as a much more abundant clone is one base away. This chain links TRBV5-1 with TRBJ2-1; D is unclear. Germline V gene data show CDR1 as SGHRS and CDR2 as YFSETQ. This CDR3 has 14 amino acids. The germline V and J ends were trimmed by 1 base and 3 bases, with 8 bases remaining between them. The DNA for the CDR3 is TGCGCCAGCAGCTTGTATTCCTGCTACAATGAGCAGTTCTTC. Its protein is CASSLYSCYNEQFF.

This clonotype is large within its sample. This chain uses TRBV19 with TRBJ1-1; possibly TRBD1 for D (5 bases). The CDR3 is 15 residues long. Trimming removed 6 bases at V and 2 bases at J, with 16 bases between. Germline CDR1 LNHDA, CDR2 SQIVND (reference sequence). CDR3 nucleotide sequence: TGTGCCAGTAGGACTATTGGGACGGCTAACACTGAAGCTTTCTTT. This encodes CASRTIGTANTEAFF.

The V call is TRBV7-9, the J call TRBJ2-2; D is perhaps TRBD1 (5 bases). V was clipped by 5 bases and J by 5 bases, with 15 bases between them. From germline, CDR1 is SEHNR and CDR2 FQNEAQ (reference sequence). The CDR3 loop spans 15 amino acids. CDR3 residues: CASSPKDMLTGELFF. Written as DNA, the CDR3 is TGTGCCAGCAGCCCTAAGGACATGTTGACCGGGGAGCTGTTTTTT.

The chain combines TRBV5-1 with TRBJ2-3; a possible D gene is TRBD2 (6 bases). With 4 bases removed from V and 1 base from J, the gap between germline ends came to 13 bases. From germline, CDR1 is SGHRS and CDR2 YFSETQ. This CDR3 spans 15 amino acids. The CDR3 coding sequence is TGCGCCAGCAGCGCTGGGGCTAGCGGCACAGATACGCAGTATTTT. Amino acid sequence: CASSAGASGTDTQYF. The full variable domain, in which reference TRBV5-1 and TRBJ2-3 provide the parts outside the CDR3, is KAGVTQTPRYLIKTRGQQVTLSCSPISGHRSVSWYQQTPGQGLQFLFEYFSETQRNKGNFPGRFSGRQFSNSRSEMNVSTLELGDSALYLCASSAGASGTDTQYFGPGTRLTVL.

This chain links TRBV7-2 with TRBJ2-1; 11 positions agree with TRBD2. CDR1 is SGHTA, CDR2 FQGNSA, per germline. There are 16 residues in the CDR3. The trim removed 7 bases at V and 4 bases at J, leaving 9 bases unmatched. Written as DNA, the CDR3 is TGTGCCAGCAACAACAGGGCTAGCGGGAGGTACAATGAGCAGTTCTTC. This codes for CASNNRASGRYNEQFF.

This clonotype was seen a few times. This chain connects TRBV5-1 to TRBJ2-7; the D call may be TRBD1 or TRBD2 (5 bases each). V lost 5 bases to trimming and J lost 2 bases, with 14 bases between them. The length of the CDR3 is 14 residues. Per the germline V gene, CDR1 is SGHRS and CDR2 is YFSETQ. Here the CDR3 reads CASSLGGNAYEQYF. The CDR3 nucleotides read TGCGCCAGCAGTCTTGGGGGAAACGCCTACGAGCAGTACTTC.

This chain uses TRBV7-3 with TRBJ2-5; D is unresolved. Trimming pared 5 bases from V and 1 base from J, leaving 8 bases between. The CDR3 consists of 13 residues. CDR1 and CDR2 (germline): SGHTA, FQGTGA. The CDR3 reads CASSSRAQETQYF. DNA for the CDR3: TGTGCCAGCAGCAGTCGCGCCCAAGAGACCCAGTACTTC.

In its sample, this clonotype is large (0.1 to 1%). V and J are TRBV4-1 and TRBJ2-6; D gene ambiguous. CDR1 and CDR2 from the germline V gene are MGHRA and YSYEKL. The CDR3 length is 16 residues. V lost 0 bases, J lost 0 bases, and 6 bases lay in between. The CDR3 nucleotides are TGCGCCAGCAGCCAAGATGGTCTCTCTGGGGCCAACGTCCTGACTTTC. It translates to CASSQDGLSGANVLTF.

The chain has TRBV19 and TRBJ2-3; unclear D gene. Deletions cut 5 bases from V and 2 bases from J, with 14 bases between. Germline CDR1 reads LNHDA; CDR2 reads SQIVND (reference sequence). This CDR3 is built from 15 residues. CDR3 DNA sequence: TGTGCCAGTAGTCTGGGCGAGAAATTCACAGATACGCAGTATTTT. It translates to CASSLGEKFTDTQYF.

The rearrangement links TRBV12-5 to TRBJ1-1, with 12 bases matching TRBD1. V lost 5 bases to trimming and J lost 10 bases; unmatched junction nucleotides: 2. Germline V gives CDR1 LGHNT, CDR2 FRNRAP. This CDR3 comprises 12 residues. The CDR3 coding sequence is TGTGCTAGTGGTCTGGGACAGGGGGCAGCTTTCTTT. Amino acids: CASGLGQGAAFF. Based on the CDR3 plus reference TRBV12-5 and TRBJ1-1, the full variable domain is DARVTQTPRHKVTEMGQEVTMRCQPILGHNTVFWYRQTMMQGLELLAYFRNRAPLDDSGMPKDRFSAEMPDATLATLKIQPSEPRDSAVYFCASGLGQGAAFFGQGTRLTVV.

The V gene is TRBV11-3, the J gene TRBJ1-4, with unresolved D. The CDR3 is 13 residues long. Trimming stripped 5 bases from V and 6 bases from J, with 10 bases between. CDR1 and CDR2 (germline): SGHNT, YENEEA. In nucleotides, the CDR3 is TGTGCCAGCAGCGTTTCCCAGGATGAAAAACTGTTTTTT. Protein: CASSVSQDEKLFF.

This chain uses TRBV18 with TRBJ2-5; D is unclear. Germline CDR1 KGHSH, CDR2 LQKENI. The V end was cut by 2 bases, the J end by 1 base, with 11 bases between. The CDR3 has 15 residues. The DNA of the CDR3 is TGTGCCAGCTCACCAGGTTTACAAAGCCAAGAGACCCAGTACTTC. Its translation: CASSPGLQSQETQYF.

The genes are TRBV5-6 and TRBJ2-7, with no clear D. The CDR3 is made up of 13 amino acids. The V gene lost 0 bases and the J gene lost 6 bases, with 10 bases spanning the gap. Germline CDR1 and CDR2: SGHDT and YYEEEE. CDR3 sequence: CASSLAYVREQYF. CDR3 DNA sequence: TGTGCCAGCAGCTTGGCCTATGTGCGCGAGCAGTACTTC. The complete variable domain, with remaining parts taken from reference TRBV5-6 and TRBJ2-7, reads DAGVTQSPTHLIKTRGQQVTLRCSPKSGHDTVSWYQQALGQGPQFIFQYYEEEERQRGNFPDRFSGHQFPNYSSELNVNALLLGDSALYLCASSLAYVREQYFGPGTRLTVT.